This is a list of T cell receptor beta chains from one sample in a study of blood T cell repertoires in COVID-19. The repertoire was sequenced with immunoSEQ multiplex PCR; TCRdb's copy has only in-frame clones and lacks some. This sample has around 130,000 clones, with 84% found just once. The sample consisted of PBMCs or T cells enriched from blood (not recorded which). The receptors were gathered from a middle-aged man with acute COVID-19. CDR3s include the opening cysteine and the closing phenylalanine or tryptophan. Fields, in order: D gene, V gene, clone size, J gene, CDR3 DNA, CDR3 protein. A D gene is named only where the DNA matches it firmly. Expanded clones are given a class, and other clones once, few, many or no size at all.

TRBD2	TRBV19	-	TRBJ2-1	TGTGCCAGTAGTGGACTAGCCCATTCCTACAATGAGCAGTTCTTC	CASSGLAHSYNEQFF
-	TRBV5-8	-	TRBJ1-4	TGTGCCAGCAGCTTAGGACTCGCAACTAATGAAAAACTGTTTTTT	CASSLGLATNEKLFF
-	TRBV14	-	TRBJ1-1	TGTGCCAGCAGCCAATTTGGGGCGGCTGAAGCTTTCTTT	CASSQFGAAEAFF
-	TRBV2	-	TRBJ1-5	TGTGCCAGCAGGGGGCCGGGCGGCCAGCCCCAGCATTTT	CASRGPGGQPQHF
TRBD1	TRBV9	-	TRBJ2-7	TGTGCCAGCAGCGCGGGACAGGCTCACGAGCAGTACTTC	CASSAGQAHEQYF
-	TRBV2	-	TRBJ2-1	TGTGCCAGCAGCCGGGGCGGGGTTAGCTCCTACAATGAGCAGTTCTTC	CASSRGGVSSYNEQFF
-	TRBV30	-	TRBJ1-1	TGTGCCTGGAGTGGGTTTGCGGGAGGTGAAGCTTTCTTT	CAWSGFAGGEAFF
-	TRBV19	-	TRBJ2-7	TGTGCCAGTAGTATTCGACTCCCTCATTGCCACGAGCAGTACTTC	CASSIRLPHCHEQYF
-	TRBV5-6	-	TRBJ2-7	TGTGCCACCTCCGGCGGGGAGCCCTACGAGCAGTACTTC	CATSGGEPYEQYF
TRBD1	TRBV9	-	TRBJ1-3	TGTGCCAGCAGCGAGACAGGGTCGGGAAACACCATATATTTT	CASSETGSGNTIYF
-	TRBV7-9	-	TRBJ2-1	TGTGCCAGCAGCTCCACCCAGGGATGGAGTGGGCAGTTCTTC	CASSSTQGWSGQFF
TRBD2	TRBV5-4	-	TRBJ2-3	TGTGCCAGCAGCTTCGGGACTAGCGAGAGGGAGACGCAGTATTTT	CASSFGTSERETQYF
-	TRBV30	-	TRBJ1-1	TGTGCCTGGAGTGCCCAGAAGAACACTGAAGCTTTCTTT	CAWSAQKNTEAFF
-	TRBV7-2	-	TRBJ2-7	TGTGCCAGCAGCTTAGACCAGGTGACCTCCTACGAGCAGTACTTC	CASSLDQVTSYEQYF
-	TRBV7-8	-	TRBJ2-1	TGTGCCAGCAGCCCCGCGTCTTACAATGAGCAGTTCTTC	CASSPASYNEQFF
-	TRBV25-1	-	TRBJ1-1	TGTGCCAGCAGTGACCGGGGAGCAATGAACACTGAAGCTTTCTTT	CASSDRGAMNTEAFF
-	TRBV5-1	-	TRBJ1-6	TGCGCCAGCAGCTCCCTTGGGGGAGGGGATTCACCCCTCCACTTT	CASSSLGGGDSPLHF
-	TRBV5-1	once	TRBJ1-4	TGCGCCAGCAGCTCCGGGACACTCTCTAATGAAAAACTGTTTTTT	CASSSGTLSNEKLFF
-	TRBV30	-	TRBJ2-4	TGTGCCTGGAGTGTACTCGGGGCCAAAAACATTCAGTACTTC	CAWSVLGAKNIQYF
-	TRBV7-2	-	TRBJ1-5	TGTGCCAGCAGCTTCTCATCTACTAGCAATCAGCCCCAGCATTTT	CASSFSSTSNQPQHF
TRBD2	TRBV5-1	-	TRBJ2-1	TGCGCCAGCAGCTTGGAGGCTAGCGGCCCCTACAATGAGCAGTTCTTC	CASSLEASGPYNEQFF
-	TRBV6-4	-	TRBJ2-1	TGTGCCAGCAGTGACGGGGGGGGCGGCACGGATGAGCAGTTCTTC	CASSDGGGGTDEQFF
-	TRBV4-1	few	TRBJ2-7	TGCGCCAGCAGCCATTCCCGGGGGAGAGCCTACGAGCAGTACTTC	CASSHSRGRAYEQYF
-	TRBV20-1	-	TRBJ1-1	TGCAGTGCTAGAGATAATGAAGCTTTCTTT	CSARDNEAFF
TRBD1	TRBV7-2	-	TRBJ1-4	TGTGCCAGCAGCCAGGGACAGGGAGTTGAAAAACTGTTTTTT	CASSQGQGVEKLFF
-	TRBV11-3	-	TRBJ2-7	TGTGCCAGCAGCTTAGGTGGAGGGAGGCAGTACTTC	CASSLGGGRQYF
TRBD1	TRBV6-2/TRBV6-3	-	TRBJ1-1	TGTGCCAGCAGTAGGGACAGGGGATACACTGAAGCTTTCTTT	CASSRDRGYTEAFF
-	TRBV6-5	-	TRBJ2-1	TGTGCCAGCAGCCAATACAATGAGCAGTTCTTC	CASSQYNEQFF
TRBD2	TRBV2	-	TRBJ2-7	TGTGCCAGCAGGACCGGGACTAGCGGATACGAGCAGTACTTC	CASRTGTSGYEQYF
TRBD1	TRBV6-1	-	TRBJ2-5	TGTGCCAGCAGTGCCCGACAGGGTAATCTAGGACAAGAGACCCAGTACTTC	CASSARQGNLGQETQYF
-	TRBV5-1	-	TRBJ2-2	TGCGCCAGCAGCTTAACAGTTAAACTGGAGCTGTTTTTT	CASSLTVKLELFF
-	TRBV6-5	-	TRBJ2-2	TGTGCCAGCAGGGGGGGGCCCGGTGCCGGGGAGCTGTTTTTT	CASRGGPGAGELFF